The 30 T cell receptor beta chains in this list originate from one sample, sequenced in a study of cytomegalovirus exposure and HLA in healthy donors (dated by TCRdb to 2017 to 2019). Library preparation employed the immunoSEQ multiplex PCR assay. For the multiplex PCR, a mixture combining 60 forward primers for TCR Vbeta segments and 13 reverse primers for TCR Jbeta segments was used. The table was pulled from immuneACCESS by TCRdb, which kept in-frame rearrangements only. Such tables lose some clones; where checked, under half of the loss comes from unresolved V genes, and the rest has no known cause. The sample table records about 140,000 clones; approximately 77% of these occur just once. The top ten clones comprise 4% to 6% of the sample. The sample comprised PBMCs. These TCRs come from a woman aged 45-65 years in good health and CMV-seronegative.

The V call is TRBV10-3, the J call TRBJ1-4; 7 bases are shared with TRBD1. The germline V gene encodes CDR1 ENHRY and CDR2 SYGVKD. The CDR3 consists of 14 residues. With 6 bases clipped from V and 5 bases from J, the junction kept 6 bases outside the gene matches. CDR3 amino acids: CAIRTGTENEKLFF. The CDR3 bases are TGTGCCATCAGAACCGGGACAGAGAATGAAAAACTGTTTTTT.

This clone was observed a handful of times. The chain has TRBV4-2 and TRBJ2-1; 13 bases fit TRBD2. V lost 0 bases to trimming and J lost 8 bases; unmatched junction nucleotides: 4. The CDR3 covers 16 residues. From germline, CDR1 is LGHNA and CDR2 YNFKEQ. In nucleotides, the CDR3 is TGTGCCAGCAGCCAAGAAAGAACTAGCGGGGGGGATGAGCAGTTCTTC. Protein sequence: CASSQERTSGGDEQFF.

The chain joins TRBV11-1 to TRBJ2-7; D perhaps matches TRBD2 (6 bases). The CDR3 length is 15 residues. The germline V gene has CDR1 SGHAT and CDR2 FQDESV (reference sequence). V lost 1 base and J lost 4, with 14 bases in between. In nucleotides, the CDR3 is TGTGCCAGCAGCTTAGATACGGGGGAGCTTTACGAGCAGTACTTC. Protein: CASSLDTGELYEQYF.

The DNA for the CDR3 is TGCAGCGCCACGGGACAGCAAGAGACCCAGTACTTC. Its protein is CSATGQQETQYF. The V gene is TRBV29-1, the J gene TRBJ2-5; 7 bases map to TRBD1. This CDR3 region has 12 residues. V shed 7 bases and J 2 bases; nucleotides not matched to a gene: 4. The V gene's germline CDR1 is SQVTM and CDR2 ANQGSEA.

The chain joins TRBV6-5 to TRBJ2-3; TRBD1 matches at 9 bases. Trimming removed 6 bases from V and 5 bases from J; junction bases left unmatched: 3. The CDR3 is 13 amino acids. Germline CDR1 MNHEY, CDR2 SVGAGI. The CDR3 nucleotides are TGTGCCAGCAGATTGACAGGGGGAGATACGCAGTATTTT. The encoded protein is CASRLTGGDTQYF.

The CDR3 region has the DNA TGTGCCAGCAGTCGATACAGCGGGGTCGGGGACGAGCAGTACTTC. This sequence encodes CASSRYSGVGDEQYF. This rearrangement joins TRBV27 to TRBJ2-7; the match to TRBD2 covers 7 bases. CDR3 length equals 15 residues. Germline V gives CDR1 MNHEY, CDR2 SMNVEV (reference sequence). Unmatched junction bases numbered 12, after V lost 5 bases and J lost 5 bases.

This clone was detected once. This sequence joins TRBV6-5 and TRBJ1-6; 8 bases fit TRBD1. J gave up 15 bases and V 0 bases, and 1 base lay outside the gene matches. From germline, CDR1 is MNHEY and CDR2 SVGAGI. The CDR3 runs to 12 residues. The CDR3 here is CASSYSDRVLHF. The CDR3 nucleotides read TGTGCCAGCAGTTACTCGGACAGGGTCCTCCACTTT.

The rearrangement uses TRBV2 and TRBJ1-1; no reliable D call. The CDR3 covers 14 residues. Germline values: CDR1 SNHLY, CDR2 FYNNEI. V lost 4 bases and J lost 0, with 9 bases in between. CDR3 coding DNA: TGTGCCAGCAGTGTTTCGTCGGTGAACACTGAAGCTTTCTTT. Its protein product is CASSVSSVNTEAFF.

The chain is built from TRBV19 and TRBJ1-4; D is unclear. V was shortened by 2 bases and J by 5 bases, with 9 bases between the two germline ends. CDR1 is LNHDA and CDR2 is SQIVND in the germline V gene (reference sequence). The length of the CDR3 is 14 residues. CDR3 nucleotides: TGTGCCAGTAGTATACAGGTGCTGAATGAAAAACTGTTTTTT. Translation gives CASSIQVLNEKLFF.

V gene TRBV19 combines with J gene TRBJ1-2, with D uncertain. Germline-derived CDR1 and CDR2 are LNHDA and SQIVND (reference sequence). The V end lost 3 bases, the J end lost 4 bases, and 6 bases lay between the germline ends. The CDR3 extends over 12 amino acids. Here the CDR3 reads CASSIEVYGYTF. CDR3 nucleotides: TGTGCCAGTAGTATCGAGGTCTATGGCTACACCTTC.

The J gene is TRBJ1-1, the V gene TRBV11-1; 9 bases map to TRBD1. Germline trimming cut 6 bases from V and 3 bases from J; bases unmatched to any gene: 11. Per the germline V gene, CDR1 is SGHAT and CDR2 is FQDESV (reference sequence). CDR3 size: 16 residues. CDR3 sequence reads: CASRTHWGTGHTEAFF. CDR3 sequence (DNA): TGTGCCAGCAGGACACACTGGGGGACAGGGCACACTGAAGCTTTCTTT.

V usage is TRBV5-1 and J usage is TRBJ2-7; D unresolved. Trimming shortened V by 0 bases and J by 2 bases, and 12 bases separated the two germline ends. CDR1 and CDR2 from the germline V gene are SGHRS and YFSETQ. This CDR3 contains 15 residues. CDR3: CASSLAGPPAYEQYF. CDR3 DNA sequence: TGCGCCAGCAGCTTGGCAGGCCCACCGGCCTACGAGCAGTACTTC.

This clone was seen a few times. The gene calls are TRBV11-3 and TRBJ2-1; D gene uncertain. The ends were cut back, 0 bases at V and 8 bases at J, with 14 bases in the middle. The germline CDR1 and CDR2 sequences are SGHNT and YENEEA. The CDR3 has 15 residues. The DNA for the CDR3 is TGTGCCAGCAGCTTAGAGTCGTCCTACCAGGATGAGCAGTTCTTC. Encoded protein: CASSLESSYQDEQFF.

V and J are TRBV15 and TRBJ2-1; 11 positions match TRBD2. Trimming cost V 1 base and J 4 bases; bases outside gene matches: 0. The CDR3 runs to 15 residues. The germline gives CDR1 LNHNV, CDR2 YYDKDF (reference sequence). The CDR3 DNA sequence: TGTGCCACCAGCAGAGTAGCGGGGGGGTACAATGAGCAGTTCTTC. It specifies CATSRVAGGYNEQFF.

This chain links TRBV9 with TRBJ2-1; D might be TRBD2 (6 bases). Germline V lookup: CDR1 SGDLS, CDR2 YYNGEE. The V gene lost 3 bases and the J gene lost 0 bases, with 10 bases spanning the gap. This CDR3 has 15 amino acids. The CDR3 DNA follows: TGTGCCAGCAGCGGCCGGGAGAGCTCCTACAATGAGCAGTTCTTC. Its protein is CASSGRESSYNEQFF.

V is TRBV29-1 and J is TRBJ2-1; D not certain. With 0 bases removed from V and 12 bases from J, the gap between germline ends came to 3 bases. Germline V gene lookup returns CDR1 SQVTM and CDR2 ANQGSEA. The CDR3 runs to 9 residues. The chain's CDR3 is CSVEDRQFF. The DNA of the CDR3 is TGCAGCGTTGAAGATCGGCAGTTCTTC.

This sequence joins TRBV4-1 and TRBJ1-2; TRBD1 matches at 7 bases. From germline, CDR1 is MGHRA and CDR2 YSYEKL. This CDR3 contains 14 residues. Trimming cost V 5 bases and J 7 bases; bases outside gene matches: 10. The chain's CDR3 is CASSDETGIRGYTF. The CDR3 DNA reads as TGCGCCAGCAGCGACGAGACAGGGATTCGTGGCTACACCTTC.

CDR3 nucleotide sequence: TGTGCCAGCAGCCTAACAGGGGATGACAACCCGATATTGAATTCACCCCTCCACTTT. The encoded protein is CASSLTGDDNPILNSPLHF. V gene TRBV11-2 combines with J gene TRBJ1-6; 7 bases line up with TRBD1. Per germline, CDR1 SGHAT and CDR2 FQNNGV. The CDR3 sequence is 19 residues long. The trim removed 5 bases at V and 7 bases at J, leaving 20 bases unmatched. Variable domain in full (rest from reference TRBV11-2 and TRBJ1-6): EAGVAQSPRYKIIEKRQSVAFWCNPISGHATLYWYQQILGQGPKLLIQFQNNGVVDDSQLPKDRFSAERLKGVDSTLKIQPAKLEDSAVYLCASSLTGDDNPILNSPLHFGNGTRLTVT.

The gene calls are TRBV5-5 and TRBJ2-7, with D possibly matching TRBD1 (5 bases). This CDR3 comprises 13 residues. Germline V CDR1 and CDR2: SGHKS, YYEKEE (reference sequence). With 0 bases removed from V and 3 bases from J, the gap between germline ends came to 7 bases. CDR3 in DNA: TGTGCCAGCAGCTTGGAGGACATCTACGAGCAGTACTTC. It translates to CASSLEDIYEQYF.

The chain combines TRBV5-4 with TRBJ1-2; unclear D gene. This CDR3 has 13 amino acids. The germline gives CDR1 SGHNT, CDR2 YYREEE (reference sequence). Trimming pared 2 bases from V and 6 bases from J, leaving 11 bases between. CDR3 residues: CASSFSREHGYTF. The CDR3 nucleotides are TGTGCCAGCAGCTTTAGTAGGGAGCATGGCTACACCTTC.

The chain uses TRBV5-1 and TRBJ1-2; 9 positions agree with TRBD1. The V and J ends lost 4 bases and 8 bases, in that order; junction bases with no gene match: 6. CDR1 and CDR2 (germline): SGHRS, YFSETQ. The CDR3 sequence is 13 residues long. The CDR3 DNA follows: TGCGCCAGCAGCGGCGGACAGGGGCAAGGCTACACCTTC. Translated: CASSGGQGQGYTF.

With respect to this clone: Distinct nucleotide sequences in the sample also encode this CDR3. V gene TRBV9 combines with J gene TRBJ2-4, with unresolved D. The length of the CDR3 is 14 residues. Germline V gene lookup returns CDR1 SGDLS and CDR2 YYNGEE. Trimming pared 0 bases from V and 0 bases from J, leaving 4 bases between. The CDR3 reads CASSVGLAKNIQYF. DNA for the CDR3: TGTGCCAGCAGCGTAGGTCTAGCCAAAAACATTCAGTACTTC.

In this sample, this clone turned up a few times. This chain joins TRBV7-9 and TRBJ1-5, with D possibly TRBD1 on 6 matching bases. Germline assignment: CDR1 SEHNR and CDR2 FQNEAQ (reference sequence). The V and J ends lost 5 bases and 5 bases respectively, with 16 bases between them. The CDR3 is 15 amino acids. CDR3 DNA: TGTGCCAGCAGCCCCTCCGGGGGGGCAGATCAGCCCCAGCATTTT. Encoded protein: CASSPSGGADQPQHF. Drawing the rest from reference TRBV7-9 and TRBJ1-5, the complete variable domain is DTGVSQNPRHKITKRGQNVTFRCDPISEHNRLYWYRQTLGQGPEFLTYFQNEAQLEKSRLLSDRFSAERPKGSFSTLEIQRTEQGDSAMYLCASSPSGGADQPQHFGDGTRLSIL.

The chain carries TRBV4-3 and TRBJ2-2; 7 nucleotides agree with TRBD2. J was trimmed by 4 bases and V by 1 base; bases with no gene match: 6. CDR1 and CDR2 (germline): LGHNA, YSLEER. The CDR3 has 16 residues. The CDR3 sequence is CASSQGLGRVTGELFF. The CDR3 DNA sequence: TGCGCCAGCAGCCAAGGTCTAGGGAGGGTCACCGGGGAGCTGTTTTTT.

This clone was detected once. The CDR3 sequence: CASSAQGNAGNTIYF. DNA for the CDR3: TGCGCCAGCAGCGCGCAGGGAAATGCTGGAAACACCATATATTTT. The V and J genes are TRBV5-1 and TRBJ1-3; D possibly corresponds to TRBD1 (5 bases). With 4 bases removed from V and 2 bases from J, the gap between germline ends came to 13 bases. CDR3 length: 15 amino acids. Germline loops: CDR1 SGHRS, CDR2 YFSETQ.

The chain has TRBV19 and TRBJ2-5, with TRBD2 identical over 7 bases. The V gene's germline CDR1 is LNHDA and CDR2 SQIVND (reference sequence). The CDR3 contains 15 residues. Trimming at V came to 1 base and at J to 5 bases, leaving 7 bases not matched to a gene. CDR3 amino acids: CASSIVAPGGETQYF. The CDR3 nucleotides are TGTGCCAGTAGTATAGTAGCGCCCGGGGGGGAGACCCAGTACTTC.

This clone has more than one count but fewer than ten. The rearrangement joins TRBV4-3 to TRBJ2-3, with a possible D match to TRBD1 (5 bases). Germline-derived CDR1 and CDR2 are LGHNA and YSLEER. The length of the CDR3 is 15 residues. The V end lost 4 bases, the J end lost 0 bases, and 11 bases lay between the germline ends. The CDR3 loop reads CASSRFDSSTDTQYF. In DNA, the CDR3 is TGCGCCAGCAGCCGATTCGACAGCAGCACAGATACGCAGTATTTT.

A word on this clone: The junction does not match germline at one end; this may be a read error. The chain couples TRBV7-8 to TRBJ2-3; weak D call: TRBD1 (6 bases). The CDR3 runs to 12 residues. Germline values: CDR1 SGHVS, CDR2 FQNEAQ. The CDR3, as DNA: TGTGCCAGCAGCTTACTTGACAGGACCCCCCATTTT. Its protein product is CASSLLDRTPHF.

The rearrangement joins TRBV25-1 to TRBJ2-5; D might be TRBD2 (6 bases). V dropped 6 bases and J dropped 5 bases, with 7 bases sitting between them. The germline gives CDR1 MGHDK, CDR2 SYGVNS. CDR3 length: 11 residues. CDR3 in DNA: TGTGCCAGCAGGGAGGGGGAGACCCAGTACTTC. This gives the protein CASREGETQYF.

This clone appeared a few times. The chain is built from TRBV6-1 and TRBJ1-1; D gene uncertain. The CDR3 runs 11 residues. Deletions cut 7 bases from V and 10 bases from J, with 13 bases between. Germline-derived CDR1 and CDR2 are MNHNS and SASEGT. This CDR3 is CASIRDRRAFF. The CDR3 DNA follows: TGTGCCAGCATTCGCGACCGGAGAGCTTTCTTT.